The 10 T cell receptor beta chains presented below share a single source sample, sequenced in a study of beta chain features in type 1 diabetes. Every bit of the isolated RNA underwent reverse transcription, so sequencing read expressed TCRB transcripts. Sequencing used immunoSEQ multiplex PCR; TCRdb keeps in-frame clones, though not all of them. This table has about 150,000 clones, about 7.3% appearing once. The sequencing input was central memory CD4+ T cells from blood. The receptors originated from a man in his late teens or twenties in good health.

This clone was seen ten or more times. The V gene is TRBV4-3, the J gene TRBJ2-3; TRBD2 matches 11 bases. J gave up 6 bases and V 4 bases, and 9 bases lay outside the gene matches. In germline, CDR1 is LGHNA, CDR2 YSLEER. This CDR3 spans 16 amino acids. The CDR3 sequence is CASSPLAGGKRDTQYF. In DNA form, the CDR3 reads TGCGCCAGCAGCCCTCTAGCGGGGGGCAAACGGGATACGCAGTATTTT.

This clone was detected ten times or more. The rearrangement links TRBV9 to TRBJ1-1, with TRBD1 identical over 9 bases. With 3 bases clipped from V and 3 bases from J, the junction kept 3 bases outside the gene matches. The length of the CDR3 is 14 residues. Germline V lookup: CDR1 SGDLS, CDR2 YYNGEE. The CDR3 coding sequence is TGTGCCAGCAGCGGAAGACAGGGGGACACTGAAGCTTTCTTT. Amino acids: CASSGRQGDTEAFF.

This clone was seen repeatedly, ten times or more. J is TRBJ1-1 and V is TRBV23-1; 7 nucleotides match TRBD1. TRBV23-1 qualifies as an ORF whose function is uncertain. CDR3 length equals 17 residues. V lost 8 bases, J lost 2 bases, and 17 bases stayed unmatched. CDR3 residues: CASRIPTRDSLNTEAFF. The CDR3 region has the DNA TGCGCCAGCCGAATCCCGACCAGGGACAGCCTTAACACTGAAGCTTTCTTT.

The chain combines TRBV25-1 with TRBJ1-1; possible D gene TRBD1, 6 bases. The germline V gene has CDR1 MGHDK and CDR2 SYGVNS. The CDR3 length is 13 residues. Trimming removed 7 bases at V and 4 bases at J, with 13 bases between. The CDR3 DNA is TGTGCCAGCACTCAATCAGGGGCCACTGAAGCTTTCTTT. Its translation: CASTQSGATEAFF.

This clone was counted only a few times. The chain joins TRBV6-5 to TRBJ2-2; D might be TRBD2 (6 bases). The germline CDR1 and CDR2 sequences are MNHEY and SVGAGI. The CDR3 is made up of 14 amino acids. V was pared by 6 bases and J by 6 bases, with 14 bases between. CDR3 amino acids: CASRRGMVAGELFF. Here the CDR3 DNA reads TGTGCCAGCAGACGGGGGATGGTAGCCGGGGAGCTGTTTTTT.

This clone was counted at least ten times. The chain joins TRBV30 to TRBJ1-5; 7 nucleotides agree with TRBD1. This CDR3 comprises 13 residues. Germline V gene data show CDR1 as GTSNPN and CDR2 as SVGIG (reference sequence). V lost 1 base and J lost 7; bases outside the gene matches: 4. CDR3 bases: TGTGCCTGGAGTGGCAGGGGGGAACAGCCCCAGCATTTT. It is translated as CAWSGRGEQPQHF.

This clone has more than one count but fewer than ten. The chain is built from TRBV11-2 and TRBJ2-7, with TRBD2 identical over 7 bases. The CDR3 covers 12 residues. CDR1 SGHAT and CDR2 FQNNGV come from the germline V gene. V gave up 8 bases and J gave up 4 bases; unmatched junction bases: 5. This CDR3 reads CASLAVQYEQYF. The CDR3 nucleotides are TGTGCCAGCCTAGCGGTACAATACGAGCAGTACTTC.

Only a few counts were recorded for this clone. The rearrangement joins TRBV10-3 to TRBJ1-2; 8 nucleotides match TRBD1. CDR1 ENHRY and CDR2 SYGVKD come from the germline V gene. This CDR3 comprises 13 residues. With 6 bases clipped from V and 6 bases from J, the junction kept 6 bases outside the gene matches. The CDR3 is CAISPTGADGYTF. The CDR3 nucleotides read TGTGCCATCAGCCCGACAGGGGCGGATGGCTACACCTTC.

CDR3 nucleotide sequence: TGTGCCTGGAGTAGACAGGGGCGAGGCGGGGAGCTGTTTTTT. Translated, it gives CAWSRQGRGGELFF. V gene TRBV30 combines with J gene TRBJ2-2; 8 nucleotides match TRBD1. This CDR3 has 14 amino acids. CDR1 is GTSNPN and CDR2 is SVGIG in the germline V gene (reference sequence). With V trimmed by 2 bases and J by 7 bases, 6 bases remained unmatched.

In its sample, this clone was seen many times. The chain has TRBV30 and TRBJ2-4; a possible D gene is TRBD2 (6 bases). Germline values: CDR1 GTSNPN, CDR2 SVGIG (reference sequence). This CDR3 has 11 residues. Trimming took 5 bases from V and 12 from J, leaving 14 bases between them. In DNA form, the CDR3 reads TGTGCCTGGGGATCAGGAGGGAGTCAGTACTTC. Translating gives CAWGSGGSQYF. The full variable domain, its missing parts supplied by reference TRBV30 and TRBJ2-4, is SQTIHQWPATLVQPVGSPLSLECTVEGTSNPNLYWYRQAAGRGLQLLFYSVGIGQISSEVPQNLSASRPQDRQFILSSKKLLLSDSGFYLCAWGSGGSQYFGAGTRLSVL.